This TCR beta chain comes out of a study of T-cell memory formation after mild COVID-19. TCRdb recomputed calls from the 5' RACE reads with MiXCR, one row per CDR3 protein. Of around 340,000 distinct CDR3 sequences listed, roughly 20% are singletons. Germline-derived CDR1 and CDR2 are SNHLY and FYNNEI. Germline trimming cut 6 bases from V and 0 bases from J; bases unmatched to any gene: 15. The CDR3 spans 18 residues. This clonotype was found a few times. The chain combines TRBV2 with TRBJ1-2; 8 nucleotides align to TRBD1. This clonotype originated in an adult woman who had mild COVID-19 (a few samples of this study predate the infection). Cell type and time point are not known. The specimen was PBMCs or a T cell subset sorted from them (not recorded which). The CDR3 DNA is TGTGCCAGCAGACCGGACAGGGCAGGTCTGAGGGCTAACTATGGCTACACCTTC. It specifies CASRPDRAGLRANYGYTF.